The 32 T cell receptor beta chains listed next were all sequenced from one sample in a study of blood T cell repertoires in COVID-19. TCRdb's copy holds only in-frame clones and misses some; the assay was immunoSEQ multiplex PCR. Counted here are roughly 330,000 clones, roughly 90% occurring once; the ten biggest clones make up approximately 6.5%. Specimen: peripheral blood. Receptors originate from a man younger than 35 who had recovered from COVID-19.

The gene calls are TRBV29-1 and TRBJ2-7, with 11 bases that match TRBD1. The V segment lost 5 bases and the J segment 3 bases; nucleotides outside the gene matches: 9. The CDR3 extends over 15 amino acids. In germline, CDR1 is SQVTM, CDR2 ANQGSEA. CDR3 region: CSVMPSGTGGYEQYF. CDR3 bases: TGCAGCGTTATGCCTTCCGGGACAGGGGGCTACGAGCAGTACTTC.

The chain joins TRBV7-9 to TRBJ1-3, with a tentative D call TRBD1 (5 bases). The CDR3 length is 18 residues. The V end was cut by 5 bases, the J end by 0 bases, with 20 bases between. Germline CDR1 and CDR2: SEHNR and FQNEAQ (reference sequence). The CDR3 bases are TGTGCCAGCAGCGGGAGGGGCGTCGGGAAGAACTCTGGAAACACCATATATTTT. Protein product: CASSGRGVGKNSGNTIYF.

This chain uses TRBV5-4 with TRBJ2-4; TRBD1 aligns across 8 bases. J gave up 10 bases and V 3 bases, and 6 bases lay outside the gene matches. CDR1 is SGHNT, CDR2 YYREEE, per germline (reference sequence). CDR3 length equals 13 residues. The CDR3 sequence is CASSSRGQEIQYF. CDR3 nucleotides: TGTGCCAGCAGCTCGAGGGGACAGGAGATTCAGTACTTC.

The chain joins TRBV6-5 to TRBJ2-7; D not resolved. The V and J ends lost 6 bases and 2 bases respectively, with 11 bases between them. The CDR3 is 13 amino acids. Germline-derived CDR1 and CDR2 are MNHEY and SVGAGI. The CDR3 bases are TGTGCCAGCAGCCCCTCCCTCCCCTACGAGCAGTACTTC. This translates into CASSPSLPYEQYF.

This chain connects TRBV13 to TRBJ1-2, with D perhaps TRBD1 (6 bases). The germline V gene has CDR1 PRHDT and CDR2 FYEKMQ (reference sequence). V lost 2 bases to trimming and J lost 4 bases, with 8 bases between them. The length of the CDR3 is 13 residues. CDR3 loop: CASSLWDTYGYTF. The CDR3 coding sequence is TGTGCCAGCAGCTTATGGGACACCTATGGCTACACCTTC.

The genes are TRBV6-5 and TRBJ2-7; weak D call: TRBD2 (6 bases). Trimming took off 2 bases at V and 2 bases at J, with 16 bases between the two ends. The CDR3 is 16 amino acids. The germline CDR1 and CDR2 sequences are MNHEY and SVGAGI. CDR3 in DNA: TGTGCCAGCAGTTACACCAACCCCGGGGGAGCCTACGAGCAGTACTTC. Protein sequence: CASSYTNPGGAYEQYF.

The chain recombines TRBV6-5 with TRBJ1-2, with D perhaps matching TRBD1 (5 bases). The CDR3 is made up of 15 amino acids. Trimming pared 0 bases from V and 8 bases from J, leaving 16 bases between. Germline assignment: CDR1 MNHEY and CDR2 SVGAGI. The CDR3 spells CASSYSRLGGEGYTF. In DNA form, the CDR3 reads TGTGCCAGCAGTTACTCCCGCCTTGGGGGGGAGGGCTACACCTTC.

The V gene is TRBV28, the J gene TRBJ2-5, with 7 bases lining up with TRBD2. Germline-derived CDR1 and CDR2 are MDHEN and SYDVKM. This CDR3 spans 19 amino acids. J gave up 5 bases and V 6 bases, and 24 bases lay outside the gene matches. The CDR3 reads CASSINTFAGDFIRETQYF. CDR3 sequence (DNA): TGTGCCAGCAGCATCAATACGTTTGCGGGAGACTTTATAAGGGAGACCCAGTACTTC. The variable domain in full, completed from reference TRBV28 and TRBJ2-5, reads DVKVTQSSRYLVKRTGEKVFLECVQDMDHENMFWYRQDPGLGLRLIYFSYDVKMKEKGDIPEGYSVSREKKERFSLILESASTNQTSMYLCASSINTFAGDFIRETQYFGPGTRLLVL.

This chain uses TRBV5-4 with TRBJ2-2; D uncertain. V was trimmed by 0 bases and J by 4 bases, leaving 13 bases between them. CDR1 and CDR2 from the germline V gene are SGHNT and YYREEE (reference sequence). This CDR3 is 16 amino acids long. The CDR3: CASSLELPVTTGELFF. As DNA, the CDR3 is TGTGCCAGCAGCTTGGAGTTGCCAGTCACCACCGGGGAGCTGTTTTTT.

This CDR3 is CASSHRILAKNIQYF. The CDR3 DNA follows: TGTGCCAGCAGTCACAGGATCCTAGCCAAAAACATTCAGTACTTC. The chain has TRBV28 and TRBJ2-4; D perhaps matches TRBD1 (5 bases). V gave up 5 bases and J gave up 0 bases, with 11 bases separating them. Germline V CDR1 and CDR2: MDHEN, SYDVKM. This CDR3 comprises 15 residues.

V is TRBV19 and J is TRBJ1-6; TRBD1 matches at 9 bases. The CDR3 is made up of 22 amino acids. Germline V gene lookup returns CDR1 LNHDA and CDR2 SQIVND (reference sequence). V trimming: 7 bases; J trimming: 3 bases; junction bases outside the gene matches: 25. This CDR3 reads CASTSQGAKAHRLQHYNSPLHF. The DNA for the CDR3 is TGTGCCAGTACCTCACAGGGGGCGAAGGCCCACCGACTACAGCACTATAATTCACCCCTCCACTTT.

The chain uses TRBV5-1 and TRBJ2-7; 9 nucleotides line up with TRBD1. J gave up 6 bases and V 3 bases, and 13 bases lay outside the gene matches. Germline V gene data show CDR1 as SGHRS and CDR2 as YFSETQ. The length of the CDR3 is 16 residues. The DNA of the CDR3 is TGCGCCAGCAGCTCGACCGCCGGGACAGGGATGACCGAGCAGTACTTC. Amino acid sequence: CASSSTAGTGMTEQYF.

The V and J genes are TRBV5-4 and TRBJ1-2, with unresolved D. The CDR3 length is 14 residues. Germline CDR1 and CDR2: SGHNT and YYREEE (reference sequence). Trimming cost V 1 base and J 4 bases, with 11 bases left between them. As DNA, the CDR3 is TGTGCCAGCAGCTTGTTCCGGGAGGCCTATGGCTACACCTTC. This gives the protein CASSLFREAYGYTF.

The chain links TRBV7-8 to TRBJ2-1, with D possibly matching TRBD2 (5 bases). The CDR3 covers 16 residues. Trimming stripped 5 bases from V and 5 bases from J, with 19 bases between. The V gene's germline CDR1 is SGHVS and CDR2 FQNEAQ. The CDR3: CASSPRFIATDNEQFF. The CDR3 DNA sequence: TGTGCCAGCAGCCCCAGGTTCATAGCGACTGACAATGAGCAGTTCTTC. The full variable domain, completed using reference TRBV7-8 and TRBJ2-1, is GAGVSQSPRYKVAKRGQDVALRCDPISGHVSLFWYQQALGQGPEFLTYFQNEAQLDKSGLPSDRFFAERPEGSVSTLKIQRTQQEDSAVYLCASSPRFIATDNEQFFGPGTRLTVL.

The V gene is TRBV30, the J gene TRBJ1-5; 7 bases map to TRBD1. The CDR3 sequence is 13 residues long. The germline gives CDR1 GTSNPN, CDR2 SVGIG (reference sequence). CDR3 protein: CACGQEDNQPQHF. The CDR3 DNA is TGTGCTTGCGGACAGGAGGACAATCAGCCCCAGCATTTT.

This rearrangement joins TRBV4-2 to TRBJ1-1; D unresolved. The CDR3 has 17 amino acids. Germline-derived CDR1 and CDR2 are LGHNA and YNFKEQ. The germline V and J ends were trimmed by 0 bases and 1 base, with 15 bases remaining between them. The CDR3 region has the DNA TGTGCCAGCAGCCAAGAATTGTCGGGATGGACGAACACTGAAGCTTTCTTT. Encoded protein: CASSQELSGWTNTEAFF.

This clone was recorded a few times. This CDR3 is also generated by other DNA sequences in the sample. The gene calls are TRBV5-1 and TRBJ2-3, with D unclear. This CDR3 contains 16 residues. Trimming stripped 0 bases from V and 0 bases from J, with 11 bases between. CDR1 SGHRS and CDR2 YFSETQ come from the germline V gene. This CDR3 reads CASSLAPRQSTDTQYF. In DNA, the CDR3 is TGCGCCAGCAGCTTGGCCCCTCGTCAGAGCACAGATACGCAGTATTTT. The complete variable domain, with remaining parts taken from reference TRBV5-1 and TRBJ2-3, reads KAGVTQTPRYLIKTRGQQVTLSCSPISGHRSVSWYQQTPGQGLQFLFEYFSETQRNKGNFPGRFSGRQFSNSRSEMNVSTLELGDSALYLCASSLAPRQSTDTQYFGPGTRLTVL.

This sequence joins TRBV5-1 and TRBJ1-2; D possibly corresponds to TRBD1 (5 bases). The ends were cut back, 4 bases at V and 0 bases at J, with 10 bases in the middle. CDR3 length equals 14 residues. The V gene's germline CDR1 is SGHRS and CDR2 YFSETQ. The CDR3 bases are TGCGCCAGCAGCCCCGACAGTCCTAACTATGGCTACACCTTC. It is translated as CASSPDSPNYGYTF.

The chain joins TRBV27 to TRBJ2-1, with TRBD2 as a possible D gene (5 bases). Germline-derived CDR1 and CDR2 are MNHEY and SMNVEV (reference sequence). This CDR3 is 15 amino acids long. V was trimmed by 2 bases and J by 4 bases, leaving 12 bases between them. This CDR3 is CASSLTGFEYNEQFF. CDR3 DNA sequence: TGTGCCAGCAGTTTAACGGGGTTCGAGTACAATGAGCAGTTCTTC.

The V and J genes are TRBV9 and TRBJ2-1; D uncertain. V was cut by 0 bases and J by 0 bases, with 13 bases left in between. From germline, CDR1 is SGDLS and CDR2 YYNGEE. This CDR3 region has 17 residues. This chain's CDR3 is CASSVGVGLSSYNEQFF. The CDR3 nucleotides read TGTGCCAGCAGCGTAGGTGTCGGGTTGAGCTCCTACAATGAGCAGTTCTTC.

The chain employs TRBV20-1 and TRBJ2-3, with TRBD2 identical over 7 bases. The trim removed 5 bases at V and 6 bases at J, leaving 2 bases unmatched. CDR1 and CDR2 from the germline V gene are DFQATT and SNEGSKA (reference sequence). The CDR3 covers 11 residues. The CDR3 nucleotides read TGCAGTGCTGAAGCGGGGGATACGCAGTATTTT. Protein product: CSAEAGDTQYF.

The chain links TRBV5-8 to TRBJ2-6; D is uncertain. The CDR3 runs to 16 residues. V lost 2 bases, J lost 0 bases, and 9 bases lay in between. The germline gives CDR1 SGHTS, CDR2 YDEGEE. The CDR3 DNA reads as TGTGCCAGCAGCTTCAGTCCGGGCTCTGGGGCCAACGTCCTGACTTTC. It encodes CASSFSPGSGANVLTF.

CDR3 DNA sequence: TGTGCCAGCAGTCTTACCAGGGATCCCAGCACTGAAGCTTTCTTT. Amino acids: CASSLTRDPSTEAFF. The chain combines TRBV7-2 with TRBJ1-1; tentatively, D is TRBD1 (5 bases). This CDR3 is 15 amino acids long. Germline CDR1 SGHTA, CDR2 FQGNSA. The ends were cut back, 6 bases at V and 4 bases at J, with 18 bases in the middle.

The chain joins TRBV6-1 to TRBJ2-3, with 8 positions matching TRBD2. This CDR3 is built from 16 residues. Germline V gene sequence: CDR1 MNHNS, CDR2 SASEGT. V was clipped by 1 base and J by 2 bases; unmatched bases: 5. The CDR3 loop is CASSEVASGYTDTQYF. CDR3 coding DNA: TGTGCCAGCAGTGAAGTGGCTAGCGGGTACACAGATACGCAGTATTTT.

The chain has TRBV9 and TRBJ2-1; TRBD2 might be the D (5 bases). Trimming stripped 4 bases from V and 7 bases from J, with 18 bases between. The CDR3 covers 15 residues. Germline CDR1 reads SGDLS; CDR2 reads YYNGEE. This CDR3 is CASSPKLASLNEQFF. In DNA, the CDR3 is TGTGCCAGCAGCCCTAAATTGGCTAGCTTGAATGAGCAGTTCTTC.

The chain recombines TRBV7-9 with TRBJ1-1, with 10 positions matching TRBD1. The V gene's germline CDR1 is SEHNR and CDR2 FQNEAQ (reference sequence). The CDR3 is 16 amino acids. The ends lost 3 bases at V and 4 bases at J; junction bases unmatched: 8. The CDR3 DNA follows: TGTGCCAGCAGCTTCTATAGACAGGGGGCGGGCACTGAAGCTTTCTTT. Amino acids: CASSFYRQGAGTEAFF.

The rearrangement links TRBV10-3 to TRBJ2-1; D unclear. Germline CDR1 is ENHRY and CDR2 is SYGVKD. This CDR3 has 13 amino acids. V shed 2 bases and J shed 5 bases, with 7 bases lying between them. The CDR3 sequence is CAISELENNEQFF. In DNA form, the CDR3 reads TGTGCCATCAGTGAGCTAGAGAACAATGAGCAGTTCTTC.

The rearrangement uses TRBV6-5 and TRBJ2-7, with 9 bases matching TRBD1. Trimming removed 4 bases from V and 1 base from J; junction bases left unmatched: 2. The CDR3 has 14 amino acids. Germline V gene lookup returns CDR1 MNHEY and CDR2 SVGAGI. CDR3 nucleotides: TGTGCCAGCAGTTCACAGGGGGCATCCTACGAGCAGTACTTC. Protein sequence: CASSSQGASYEQYF.

The rearrangement joins TRBV10-3 to TRBJ2-1, with 14 bases matching TRBD2. The V gene end was trimmed by 5 bases and the J gene end by 9 bases; junction bases not matched to a gene: 18. Germline values: CDR1 ENHRY, CDR2 SYGVKD. The CDR3 extends over 19 amino acids. CDR3 sequence reads: CAISNPPGLAGVGFGEQFF. CDR3 sequence (DNA): TGTGCCATCAGTAACCCACCGGGACTAGCGGGGGTAGGTTTTGGTGAGCAGTTCTTC.

The rearrangement joins TRBV7-2 to TRBJ1-5, with 7 bases identical to TRBD1. Germline assignment: CDR1 SGHTA and CDR2 FQGNSA. The CDR3 is 15 amino acids. Germline trimming cut 3 bases from V and 6 bases from J; bases unmatched to any gene: 8. The chain's CDR3 is CASSFLQGQGQPQHF. In nucleotides, the CDR3 is TGTGCCAGCAGCTTTTTACAGGGGCAGGGTCAGCCCCAGCATTTT.

This sequence joins TRBV5-1 and TRBJ1-1; 8 bases agree with TRBD1. The CDR3 spans 14 residues. CDR1 and CDR2 (germline): SGHRS, YFSETQ. Trimming at V came to 3 bases and at J to 3 bases, leaving 4 bases not matched to a gene. CDR3 amino acids: CASSSGQGDTEAFF. In nucleotides, the CDR3 is TGCGCCAGCAGCTCTGGACAGGGCGACACTGAAGCTTTCTTT.

The chain couples TRBV18 to TRBJ2-1; 7 bases align to TRBD1. After removal of 3 bases from V and 15 bases from J, the junction contained 8 bases not matched to a gene. Germline values: CDR1 KGHSH, CDR2 LQKENI. CDR3 size: 12 residues. The CDR3 loop is CASSPGQVFSFF. The DNA of the CDR3 is TGTGCCAGCTCACCCGGACAGGTTTTTTCGTTCTTC.